This TCR beta chain came from a study of blood T cell repertoires in COVID-19 (dated by TCRdb to 2020 to 2021). With regard to the full study: The collaborator samples originated in the United States, Italy and Spain and spanned the acute and convalescent phases of COVID-19. The prospective study material was composed of cDNA or gDNA derived from T cells, B-cell-depleted T cells, or PBMCs. The dataset comprised deeply sampled blood TCRbeta repertoires from subjects exposed to, actively infected with, or recovered from COVID-19. The repertoires were released in a freely available public database intended as a resource for research on the immune response to SARS-CoV-2. Samples were obtained from the ongoing ImmuneRACE study (first 160 participants) and from approximately 1,200 subjects provided by 6 global collaborators. The sample metadata nearly always contained a de-identified subject ID, COVID-19 status, age in years and sex. Where available, HLA class I and class II types were taken from metadata supplied by the sample provider and were not determined by assay-based typing. Study-level results and caveats: Clinical and demographic metadata were provided uncurated, with the amount varying by source and participant.

The collaborating institutions used their own protocols to collect whole blood in K2EDTA tubes. Collaborator samples were shipped for TCRbeta analysis as frozen whole blood, isolated PBMCs, or DNA extracted from either sample type. TCRbeta CDR3 regions were amplified from genomic DNA by means of the immunoSEQ Assay, a bias-controlled multiplex PCR. From the authors' description of their analysis: Within the assay, amplification of reference gene primers was used to estimate how many nucleated cells each sample contained. To quantify the absolute abundance of each unique TCRbeta CDR3 rearrangement, sequence reads were collapsed and filtered. For each sample, productive Simpson clonality was calculated as the square root of Simpson's diversity index across productive rearrangements. Held by TCRdb, this immuneACCESS table contains in-frame sequences only and omits some clones. Under half of the omission traces to an unresolved V gene where checked; the cause of the rest is unknown. D and trimming were read from the DNA, whereas the V and J calls and clone size are those reported in that table. For this sample the table gives about 87,000 clones, of which approximately 71% were detected only once. The ten largest clonotypes hold about 4% of the sample.

This clone was seen more than once but under ten times. Its antigen specificity is not known. No base qualities exist here, and no much larger clone lies one base off it. V lost 5 bases and J lost 7 bases, and the count of bases not matched to a germline gene is 8. The germline V gene yields SNHLY for CDR1 and FYNNEI for CDR2. The CDR3 runs 15 residues from the cysteine to the phenylalanine. The entry retains the CDR3 DNA only, 45 bases that are in frame from base 1. The sequenced sample was peripheral blood. The chain couples TRBV2 to TRBJ1-6, and 7 junction bases match TRBD1. This clonotype was obtained from a woman between 45 and 65 years old with acute or convalescent COVID-19. The DNA is TGTGCCAGCAGTTTCGACAGGGCGAAGAATTCACCCCTCCACTTT. Its coded protein is CASSFDRAKNSPLHF.